Sequencing of this T cell receptor beta chain was carried out in a study of identical twins. MiXCR, run by TCRdb on the 5' RACE reads, gives a single entry per CDR3 protein. Among 600,000 to 700,000 distinct CDR3 sequences, 21% were seen once, and the ten largest hold roughly 4.3%. V lost 3 bases and J lost 2; bases outside the gene matches: 5. Germline lookup yields CDR1 DFQATT and CDR2 SNEGSKA (reference sequence). The CDR3 is made up of 14 amino acids. This sample also belongs to another study, concerning T cells expressing NK-cell markers.

Sample: PBMCs. The clonotype comes from a young woman in good health. The J gene is TRBJ2-5, the V gene TRBV20-1, with 8 bases aligning to TRBD2. The CDR3 DNA follows: TGCAGTGCTAGCGGGGGGGGTTTTCAAGAGACCCAGTACTTC. Translating it yields CSASGGGFQETQYF.